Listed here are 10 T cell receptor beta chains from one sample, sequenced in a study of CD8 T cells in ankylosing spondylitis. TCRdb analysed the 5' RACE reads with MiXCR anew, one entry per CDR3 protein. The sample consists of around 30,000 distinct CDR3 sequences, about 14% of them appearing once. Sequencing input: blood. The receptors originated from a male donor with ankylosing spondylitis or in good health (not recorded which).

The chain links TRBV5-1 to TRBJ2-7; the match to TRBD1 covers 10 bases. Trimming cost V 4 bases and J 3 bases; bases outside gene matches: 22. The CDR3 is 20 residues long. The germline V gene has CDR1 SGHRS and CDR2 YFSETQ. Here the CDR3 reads CASSLTSTGGLSPQNYEQYF. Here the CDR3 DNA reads TGCGCCAGCAGCCTTACATCGACAGGGGGCTTATCCCCCCAGAACTACGAGCAGTACTTC.

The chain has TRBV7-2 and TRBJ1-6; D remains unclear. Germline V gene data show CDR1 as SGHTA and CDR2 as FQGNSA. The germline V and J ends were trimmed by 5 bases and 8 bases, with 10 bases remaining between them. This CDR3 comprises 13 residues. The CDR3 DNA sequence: TGTGCCAGCAGCGCCTCCGGGGATTCACCCCTCCACTTT. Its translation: CASSASGDSPLHF.

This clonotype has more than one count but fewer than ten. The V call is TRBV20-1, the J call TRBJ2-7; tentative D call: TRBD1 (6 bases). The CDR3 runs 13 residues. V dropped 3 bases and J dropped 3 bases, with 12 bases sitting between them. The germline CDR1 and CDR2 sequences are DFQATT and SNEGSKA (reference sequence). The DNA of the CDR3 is TGCAGTGCTAGTTCCCAGGGGCTCTACGAGCAGTACTTC. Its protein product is CSASSQGLYEQYF.

The chain's CDR3 is CASSLVGIGIQYF. The DNA of the CDR3 is TGTGCCAGCAGTTTAGTCGGGATAGGCATTCAGTACTTC. The chain has TRBV28 and TRBJ2-4, with a weak D call TRBD2 (5 bases). Trimming cost V 2 bases and J 9 bases, with 11 bases left between them. Germline V CDR1 and CDR2: MDHEN, SYDVKM. The CDR3 extends over 13 amino acids.

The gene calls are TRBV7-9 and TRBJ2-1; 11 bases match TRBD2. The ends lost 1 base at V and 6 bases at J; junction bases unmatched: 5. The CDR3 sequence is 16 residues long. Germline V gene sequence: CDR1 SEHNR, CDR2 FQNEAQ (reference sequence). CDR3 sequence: CASSLGSGRAVNEQFF. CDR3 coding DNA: TGTGCCAGCAGCTTAGGTAGCGGGAGGGCTGTCAATGAGCAGTTCTTC.

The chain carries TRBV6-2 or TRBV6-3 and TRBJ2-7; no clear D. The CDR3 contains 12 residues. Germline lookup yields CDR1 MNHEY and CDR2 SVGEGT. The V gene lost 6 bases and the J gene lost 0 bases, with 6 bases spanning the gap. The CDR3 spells CASRRSSYEQYF. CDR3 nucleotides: TGTGCCAGCAGGCGGAGCTCCTACGAGCAGTACTTC.

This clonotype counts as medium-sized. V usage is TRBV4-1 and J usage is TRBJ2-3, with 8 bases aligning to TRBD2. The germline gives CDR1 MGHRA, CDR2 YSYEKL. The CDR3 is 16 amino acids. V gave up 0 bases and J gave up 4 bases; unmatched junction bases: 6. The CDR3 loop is CASSQEFSGESDTQYF. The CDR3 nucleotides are TGCGCCAGCAGCCAAGAGTTTAGCGGGGAATCAGATACGCAGTATTTT.

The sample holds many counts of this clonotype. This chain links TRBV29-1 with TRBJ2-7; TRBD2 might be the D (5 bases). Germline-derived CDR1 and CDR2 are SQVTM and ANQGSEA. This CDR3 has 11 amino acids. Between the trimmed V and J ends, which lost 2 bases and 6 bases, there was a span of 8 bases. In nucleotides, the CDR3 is TGCAGCGTTGAACGCCGGGGCGAGCAGTACTTC. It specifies CSVERRGEQYF.

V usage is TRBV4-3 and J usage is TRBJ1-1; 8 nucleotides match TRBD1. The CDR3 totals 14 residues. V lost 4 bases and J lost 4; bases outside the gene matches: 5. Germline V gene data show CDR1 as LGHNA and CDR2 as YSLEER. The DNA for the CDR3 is TGCGCCAGCAGCCTGGACAGGGCGGCCACTGAAGCTTTCTTT. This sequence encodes CASSLDRAATEAFF.

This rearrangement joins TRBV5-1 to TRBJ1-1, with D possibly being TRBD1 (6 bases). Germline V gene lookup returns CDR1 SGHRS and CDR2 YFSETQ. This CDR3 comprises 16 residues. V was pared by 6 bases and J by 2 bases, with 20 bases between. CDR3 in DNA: TGCGCCAGCAACTCAGGAAATAGGGGGATCAACACTGAAGCTTTCTTT. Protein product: CASNSGNRGINTEAFF.